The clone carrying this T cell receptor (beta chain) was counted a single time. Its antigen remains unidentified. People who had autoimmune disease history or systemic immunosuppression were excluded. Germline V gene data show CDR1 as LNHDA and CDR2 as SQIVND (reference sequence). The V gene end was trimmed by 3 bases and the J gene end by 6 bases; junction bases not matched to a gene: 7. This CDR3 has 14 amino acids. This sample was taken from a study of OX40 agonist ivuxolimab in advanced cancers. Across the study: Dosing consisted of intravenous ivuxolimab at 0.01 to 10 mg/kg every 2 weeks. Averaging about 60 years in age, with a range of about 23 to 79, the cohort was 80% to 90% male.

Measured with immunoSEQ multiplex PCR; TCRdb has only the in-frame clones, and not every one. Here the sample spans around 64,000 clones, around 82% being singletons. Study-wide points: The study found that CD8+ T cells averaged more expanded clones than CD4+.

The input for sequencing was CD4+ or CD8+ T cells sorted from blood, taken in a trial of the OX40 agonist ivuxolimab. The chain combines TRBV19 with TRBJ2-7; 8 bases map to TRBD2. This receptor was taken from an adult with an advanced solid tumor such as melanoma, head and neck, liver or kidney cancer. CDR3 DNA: TGTGCCAGTAGTATTTCCAGCGGGAGAACCGAGCAGTACTTC. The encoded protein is CASSISSGRTEQYF.